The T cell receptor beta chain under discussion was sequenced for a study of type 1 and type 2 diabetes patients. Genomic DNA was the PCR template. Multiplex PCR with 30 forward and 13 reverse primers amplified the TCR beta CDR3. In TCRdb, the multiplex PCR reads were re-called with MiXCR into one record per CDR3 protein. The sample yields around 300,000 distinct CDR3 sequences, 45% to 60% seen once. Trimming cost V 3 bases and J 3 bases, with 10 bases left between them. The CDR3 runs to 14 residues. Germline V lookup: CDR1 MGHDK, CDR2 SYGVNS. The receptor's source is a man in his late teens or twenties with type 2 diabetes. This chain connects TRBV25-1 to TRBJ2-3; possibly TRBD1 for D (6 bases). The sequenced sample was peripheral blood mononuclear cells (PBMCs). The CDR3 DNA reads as TGTGCCAGCAGTGACTCTGGACAGACAGATACGCAGTATTTT. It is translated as CASSDSGQTDTQYF. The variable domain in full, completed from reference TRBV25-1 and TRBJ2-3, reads EADIYQTPRYLVIGTGKKITLECSQTMGHDKMYWYQQDPGMELHLIHYSYGVNSTEKGDLSSESTVSRIRTEHFPLTLESARPSHTSQYLCASSDSGQTDTQYFGPGTRLTVL.